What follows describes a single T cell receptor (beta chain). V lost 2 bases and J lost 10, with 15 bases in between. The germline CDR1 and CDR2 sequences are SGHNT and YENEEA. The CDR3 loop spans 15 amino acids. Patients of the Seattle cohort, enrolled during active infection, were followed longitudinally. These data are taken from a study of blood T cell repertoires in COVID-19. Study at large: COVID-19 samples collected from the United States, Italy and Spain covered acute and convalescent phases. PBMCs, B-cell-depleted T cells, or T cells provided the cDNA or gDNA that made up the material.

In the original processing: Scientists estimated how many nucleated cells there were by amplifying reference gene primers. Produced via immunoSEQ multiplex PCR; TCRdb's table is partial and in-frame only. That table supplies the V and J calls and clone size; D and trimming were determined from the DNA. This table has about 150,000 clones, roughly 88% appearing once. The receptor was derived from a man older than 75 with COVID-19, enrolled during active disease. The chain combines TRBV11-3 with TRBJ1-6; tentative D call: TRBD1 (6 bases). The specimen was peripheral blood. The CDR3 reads CASSLTSGAGSPLHF. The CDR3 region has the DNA TGTGCCAGCAGCTTAACTTCAGGGGCAGGATCACCCCTCCACTTT.